These T cell receptor beta chains were read from a single sample in a study of cytomegalovirus exposure and HLA in healthy donors. Sequencing used immunoSEQ multiplex PCR; TCRdb keeps in-frame clones, though not all of them. Of 110,000 to 150,000 clones in the sample, roughly 80% were seen once. What was sequenced was PBMCs. The receptors derive from a female donor in good health and CMV-seronegative. The CDR3 runs from the conserved cysteine through the conserved F or W. Each record gives: clone size, D gene, V gene, J gene, CDR3 DNA, CDR3 protein. A D gene is named only where the DNA matches it firmly. The size of a clone is reported for some rows only, either as once, few or many, or as a class for expanded clones.

clone size: .; D gene: TRBD2; V gene: TRBV5-4; J gene: TRBJ2-3; CDR3 DNA: TGTGCCAGCAGCTTGGACGGCGCGGGAGCAGATACGCAGTATTTT; CDR3 protein: CASSLDGAGADTQYF
clone size: .; D gene: .; V gene: TRBV11-2; J gene: TRBJ1-4; CDR3 DNA: TGTGCCAGCAGCCGAAACAGGGAGGGGGGGAGTAATGAAAAACTGTTTTTT; CDR3 protein: CASSRNREGGSNEKLFF
clone size: .; D gene: TRBD2; V gene: TRBV7-9; J gene: TRBJ2-3; CDR3 DNA: TGTGCCAGCAGCTTAGGAGCGGGAGGGCCAGATACGCAGTATTTT; CDR3 protein: CASSLGAGGPDTQYF
clone size: .; D gene: .; V gene: TRBV19; J gene: TRBJ1-1; CDR3 DNA: TGTGCCAGTAGAGTGATAGGGGGAAACACTGAAGCTTTCTTT; CDR3 protein: CASRVIGGNTEAFF
clone size: .; D gene: .; V gene: TRBV9; J gene: TRBJ1-2; CDR3 DNA: TGTGCCAGCAACCCGACAGGAAGCTATGGCTACACCTTC; CDR3 protein: CASNPTGSYGYTF
clone size: .; D gene: .; V gene: TRBV7-3; J gene: TRBJ1-6; CDR3 DNA: TGTGCCAGCAGCGTCGGGGATCTCGATAATTCACCCCTCCACTTT; CDR3 protein: CASSVGDLDNSPLHF
clone size: once; D gene: TRBD1; V gene: TRBV2; J gene: TRBJ2-2; CDR3 DNA: TGTGCCAGCAGTGAAACTTCCGGACAGGCCCTCGGCGGGGAGCTGTTTTTT; CDR3 protein: CASSETSGQALGGELFF
clone size: .; D gene: TRBD1; V gene: TRBV28; J gene: TRBJ1-5; CDR3 DNA: TGTGCCAGCAGGGGGACAGTTAGCAATCAGCCCCAGCATTTT; CDR3 protein: CASRGTVSNQPQHF
clone size: few; D gene: .; V gene: TRBV18; J gene: TRBJ1-1; CDR3 DNA: TGTGCCAGCTTTGTGGACGGGAGTTACACTGAAGCTTTCTTT; CDR3 protein: CASFVDGSYTEAFF
clone size: .; D gene: .; V gene: TRBV7-3; J gene: TRBJ1-2; CDR3 DNA: TGTGCCAGCAGCTTGACACGAGACTATGGCTACACCTTC; CDR3 protein: CASSLTRDYGYTF
clone size: once; D gene: .; V gene: TRBV2; J gene: TRBJ2-7; CDR3 DNA: TGTGCCAGCAGTTCTGACAGTTCCTCCTACGAGCAGTACTTC; CDR3 protein: CASSSDSSSYEQYF
clone size: .; D gene: .; V gene: TRBV29-1; J gene: TRBJ2-3; CDR3 DNA: TGCAGCGTTGTGTTGCAGGCTACGCAGTATTTT; CDR3 protein: CSVVLQATQYF
clone size: .; D gene: TRBD1; V gene: TRBV28; J gene: TRBJ2-4; CDR3 DNA: TGTGCCAGCAGTTACGACAGGGGGTGGGGGGCCAAAAACATTCAGTACTTC; CDR3 protein: CASSYDRGWGAKNIQYF
clone size: once; D gene: .; V gene: TRBV5-4; J gene: TRBJ2-2; CDR3 DNA: TGTGCCAGCAGCACCCCGACGGGGGAGAGGCGGGAGCTGTTTTTT; CDR3 protein: CASSTPTGERRELFF
clone size: .; D gene: .; V gene: TRBV9; J gene: TRBJ1-4; CDR3 DNA: TGTGCCAGCAGCGTAAAGGTTGGGGCTAGAGAAAAACTGTTTTTT; CDR3 protein: CASSVKVGAREKLFF
clone size: once; D gene: .; V gene: TRBV27; J gene: TRBJ1-1; CDR3 DNA: TGTGCCAGTAGTTCCGCGAAAGCGGACACTGAAGCTTTCTTT; CDR3 protein: CASSSAKADTEAFF
clone size: .; D gene: .; V gene: TRBV7-9; J gene: TRBJ2-5; CDR3 DNA: TGTGCCAGCAGCCTAGATTATGGCCACCTAGCAGAGACCCAGTACTTC; CDR3 protein: CASSLDYGHLAETQYF
clone size: .; D gene: TRBD1; V gene: TRBV6-1; J gene: TRBJ1-6; CDR3 DNA: TGTGCCAGCAGTGAGGGGGGACAGGCGAATTCACCCCTCCACTTT; CDR3 protein: CASSEGGQANSPLHF
clone size: .; D gene: TRBD1; V gene: TRBV2; J gene: TRBJ1-2; CDR3 DNA: TGTGCCAGCAGGAAGTTGACAGGGAGCTATGGCTACACCTTC; CDR3 protein: CASRKLTGSYGYTF
clone size: .; D gene: .; V gene: TRBV5-1; J gene: TRBJ2-5; CDR3 DNA: TGCGCCAGCAGCCAAAGAGCGGAGACCCAGTACTTC; CDR3 protein: CASSQRAETQYF
clone size: .; D gene: TRBD1; V gene: TRBV7-9; J gene: TRBJ1-2; CDR3 DNA: TGTGCCAGCAGCTTAACCCTGACAGGGGTAATGAATGGCTACACCTTC; CDR3 protein: CASSLTLTGVMNGYTF
clone size: .; D gene: TRBD2; V gene: TRBV2; J gene: TRBJ2-3; CDR3 DNA: TGTGCCAGCATGGGGACTAGCGGGGACCCAGATACGCAGTATTTT; CDR3 protein: CASMGTSGDPDTQYF
clone size: .; D gene: .; V gene: TRBV29-1; J gene: TRBJ2-1; CDR3 DNA: TGCAGCGACAACAGGGATGGTGTATCGCAGTTCTTC; CDR3 protein: CSDNRDGVSQFF
clone size: .; D gene: .; V gene: TRBV28; J gene: TRBJ2-2; CDR3 DNA: TGTGCCAGCAGTTCCGATGCGGGAAACACCGGGGAGCTGTTTTTT; CDR3 protein: CASSSDAGNTGELFF
clone size: once; D gene: TRBD1; V gene: TRBV11-3; J gene: TRBJ1-6; CDR3 DNA: TGTGCCAGCAGTGAATCCAGGGGGCCGGATTCACCCCTCCACTTT; CDR3 protein: CASSESRGPDSPLHF
clone size: .; D gene: .; V gene: TRBV5-4; J gene: TRBJ2-7; CDR3 DNA: TGTGCCAGCAGCTTGTCCTCGGGGGTTATAAGCTACGAGCAGTACTTC; CDR3 protein: CASSLSSGVISYEQYF
clone size: .; D gene: TRBD1; V gene: TRBV9; J gene: TRBJ2-5; CDR3 DNA: TGTGCCAGCAGCGTAAAGGACAGGGGGCTGCGGAAGACCCAGTACTTC; CDR3 protein: CASSVKDRGLRKTQYF
clone size: .; D gene: .; V gene: TRBV4-2; J gene: TRBJ1-1; CDR3 DNA: TGTGCCAGCAGCTTTGGGACATTGAACACTGAAGCTTTCTTT; CDR3 protein: CASSFGTLNTEAFF
clone size: .; D gene: TRBD1; V gene: TRBV4-1; J gene: TRBJ2-7; CDR3 DNA: TGCGCCAGCAGCCAAGATGGCTCCGGGACAGGCTACTACGAGCAGTACTTC; CDR3 protein: CASSQDGSGTGYYEQYF
clone size: .; D gene: .; V gene: TRBV2; J gene: TRBJ2-2; CDR3 DNA: TGTGCCAGCAGTGACGCTAGCCAGAACACCGGGGAGCTGTTTTTT; CDR3 protein: CASSDASQNTGELFF
clone size: .; D gene: TRBD1; V gene: TRBV30; J gene: TRBJ1-2; CDR3 DNA: TGTGCCTGGGGGACAGGGAACTATGGCTACACCTTC; CDR3 protein: CAWGTGNYGYTF
clone size: .; D gene: TRBD2; V gene: TRBV29-1; J gene: TRBJ2-3; CDR3 DNA: TGCAGCGTTCGAACTAGCGCTACAGATACGCAGTATTTT; CDR3 protein: CSVRTSATDTQYF
clone size: .; D gene: TRBD1; V gene: TRBV27; J gene: TRBJ2-3; CDR3 DNA: TGTGCCAGCAGTTTCGACAGGGGGGCCATCACAGATACGCAGTATTTT; CDR3 protein: CASSFDRGAITDTQYF
clone size: .; D gene: TRBD1; V gene: TRBV11-2; J gene: TRBJ2-6; CDR3 DNA: TGTGCCAGCAGCTTAGTACCGAGGGGGCCATCTGGGGCCAACGTCCTGACTTTC; CDR3 protein: CASSLVPRGPSGANVLTF
clone size: .; D gene: TRBD1; V gene: TRBV5-4; J gene: TRBJ1-6; CDR3 DNA: TGTGCCAGCAGCTTGGATGGCTGGACAGGGGGTTATAATTCACCCCTCCACTTT; CDR3 protein: CASSLDGWTGGYNSPLHF
clone size: .; D gene: .; V gene: TRBV27; J gene: TRBJ2-7; CDR3 DNA: TGTGCCAGCAGTTCCTCAGGTCGTAGCGAGCAGTACTTC; CDR3 protein: CASSSSGRSEQYF
clone size: .; D gene: .; V gene: TRBV6-5; J gene: TRBJ1-1; CDR3 DNA: TGTGCCAGCAGTCGAGGAACTGAAGCTTTCTTT; CDR3 protein: CASSRGTEAFF
clone size: .; D gene: TRBD2; V gene: TRBV19; J gene: TRBJ2-3; CDR3 DNA: TGTGCCAGTAGCATAGAGGGTAGCGGGGGCACAGATACGCAGTATTTT; CDR3 protein: CASSIEGSGGTDTQYF
clone size: .; D gene: TRBD1; V gene: TRBV28; J gene: TRBJ2-7; CDR3 DNA: TGTGCCAGCAGCTTCGTCCAGGGGGCGCGCCACGAGCAGTACTTC; CDR3 protein: CASSFVQGARHEQYF
clone size: .; D gene: TRBD1; V gene: TRBV19; J gene: TRBJ1-1; CDR3 DNA: TGTGCCAGTAGCCGCGTCGCAGGGGGCACTGAAGCTTTCTTT; CDR3 protein: CASSRVAGGTEAFF
clone size: .; D gene: .; V gene: TRBV10-2; J gene: TRBJ2-2; CDR3 DNA: TGCGCCAGCAGTGTGGCGGCACCGTCCGCACCCGGGGAGCTGTTTTTT; CDR3 protein: CASSVAAPSAPGELFF
clone size: .; D gene: .; V gene: TRBV5-1; J gene: TRBJ2-7; CDR3 DNA: TGCGCCAGCAGCCAAATACAGGGTTCCTACGAGCAGTACTTC; CDR3 protein: CASSQIQGSYEQYF
clone size: .; D gene: TRBD1; V gene: TRBV5-1; J gene: TRBJ2-7; CDR3 DNA: TGCGCCAGCAGCCTTAACACGGGACAGGTCGCCTACGAGCAGTACTTC; CDR3 protein: CASSLNTGQVAYEQYF